This T cell receptor (beta chain) was captured in a study of CD8 T cells in Susac syndrome. Reverse transcription used about 0.45 to 1 ug RNA and random hexamers. Amplification of TCR beta CDR3 across 54 Vbeta and 13 Jbeta was performed with immunoSEQ multiplex PCR. Via MiXCR, TCRdb re-called the immunoSEQ multiplex PCR reads, giving one row per CDR3 protein. The table records about 300,000 distinct CDR3 sequences, roughly 90% of them present only once. The sample taken for sequencing was CD8+ T cells from PBMCs. This clonotype was sampled from a human donor with multiple sclerosis.

For the CDR3, the DNA is TGCGCCAGCAGCCAAGAAATATCCGAGGCAAACATTCAGTACTTC. It encodes CASSQEISEANIQYF. V gene TRBV4-3 combines with J gene TRBJ2-4, with D unresolved. CDR1 LGHNA and CDR2 YSLEER come from the germline V gene. The CDR3 covers 15 residues. V lost 0 bases and J 6 bases, leaving 12 bases between the germline ends.